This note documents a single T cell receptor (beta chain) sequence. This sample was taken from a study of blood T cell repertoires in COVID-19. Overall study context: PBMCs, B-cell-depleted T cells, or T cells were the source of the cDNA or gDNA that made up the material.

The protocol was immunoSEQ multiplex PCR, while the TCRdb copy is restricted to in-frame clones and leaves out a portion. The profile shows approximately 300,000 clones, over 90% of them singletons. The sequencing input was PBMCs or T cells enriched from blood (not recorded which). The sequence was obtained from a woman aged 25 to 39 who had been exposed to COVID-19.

CDR3 sequence (DNA): TGTGCCAGTCAGAGGTTTAGCAATCAGCCCCAGCATTTT. Its translation: CASQRFSNQPQHF. The V call is TRBV6-5, the J call TRBJ1-5, with unresolved D. The CDR3 extends over 13 amino acids. CDR1 is MNHEY, CDR2 SVGAGI, per germline. V dropped 9 bases and J dropped 0 bases, with 9 bases sitting between them.